Below are 21 T cell receptor beta chains sequenced from a single sample in a study of blood T cell repertoires in COVID-19. Libraries were prepared by immunoSEQ multiplex PCR; TCRdb keeps only in-frame clonotypes and omits some of them. The sample shows roughly 290,000 clones, 80% to 90% of them seen only once. Sequencing used PBMCs or T cells enriched from blood (not recorded which). These receptors all stem from a man aged 25-40 years who had recovered from COVID-19.

This clone was detected a few times. The genes are TRBV5-1 and TRBJ1-4; 9 bases are shared with TRBD1. The CDR3 is 15 residues long. The germline gives CDR1 SGHRS, CDR2 YFSETQ. V shed 3 bases and J 5 bases; nucleotides not matched to a gene: 5. As DNA, the CDR3 is TGCGCCAGCAGCTCTACAGGGGGCACGAATGAAAAACTGTTTTTT. Translated: CASSSTGGTNEKLFF.

The genes are TRBV5-1 and TRBJ2-6; 8 bases match TRBD1. There are 18 residues in the CDR3. The V gene end was trimmed by 0 bases and the J gene end by 1 base; junction bases not matched to a gene: 6. In germline, CDR1 is SGHRS, CDR2 YFSETQ. This chain's CDR3 is CASSLARGLQSGANVLTF. The DNA of the CDR3 is TGCGCCAGCAGCTTGGCCAGGGGGCTCCAGTCTGGGGCCAACGTCCTGACTTTC.

This sequence joins TRBV9 and TRBJ2-3; tentative D call: TRBD2 (6 bases). V lost 0 bases, J lost 0 bases, and 8 bases lay in between. Germline V gene sequence: CDR1 SGDLS, CDR2 YYNGEE. The CDR3 extends over 15 amino acids. In DNA form, the CDR3 reads TGTGCCAGCAGCGTAGGACTAGTGAGCACAGATACGCAGTATTTT. This codes for CASSVGLVSTDTQYF.

The chain carries TRBV30 and TRBJ2-5, with TRBD1 identical over 7 bases. Trimming removed 2 bases from V and 7 bases from J; junction bases left unmatched: 10. Germline CDR1 GTSNPN, CDR2 SVGIG (reference sequence). The CDR3 sequence is 14 residues long. The CDR3 nucleotides read TGTGCCTGGAGTTCCTCGGCAGGGGGTTTGACCCAGTACTTC. It encodes CAWSSSAGGLTQYF.

The V call is TRBV4-1, the J call TRBJ2-2, with 13 bases fitting TRBD2. The V segment lost 2 bases and the J segment 2 bases; nucleotides outside the gene matches: 5. The CDR3 consists of 18 residues. In germline, CDR1 is MGHRA, CDR2 YSYEKL. Here the CDR3 reads CASSQLGLAGINTGELFF. The DNA for the CDR3 is TGCGCCAGCAGCCAACTGGGACTAGCGGGAATCAACACCGGGGAGCTGTTTTTT.

This chain links TRBV7-6 with TRBJ2-1; TRBD2 matches at 14 bases. Germline lookup yields CDR1 SGHVS and CDR2 FNYEAQ. This CDR3 comprises 18 residues. The trim removed 1 base at V and 7 bases at J, leaving 9 bases unmatched. Written as DNA, the CDR3 is TGTGCCAGCAGCTTAGGGACTAGCGGGGGGCCGGTACCTAATGAGCAGTTCTTC. It yields the protein CASSLGTSGGPVPNEQFF.

The J gene is TRBJ1-2, the V gene TRBV4-3; D is uncertain. The length of the CDR3 is 13 residues. V shed 0 bases and J shed 7 bases, with 9 bases lying between them. CDR1 and CDR2 from the germline V gene are LGHNA and YSLEER. The CDR3 coding sequence is TGCGCCAGCAGCCAAGATCGAGTTCCTGGCTACACCTTC. It specifies CASSQDRVPGYTF.

The count of this clone is one. The chain is built from TRBV7-9 and TRBJ1-2, with no clear D. Germline V gene lookup returns CDR1 SEHNR and CDR2 FQNEAQ (reference sequence). CDR3 length: 14 residues. With 5 bases removed from V and 4 bases from J, the gap between germline ends came to 14 bases. The CDR3, as DNA: TGTGCCAGCAGCCTTAGCAGCGTTGTCTATGGCTACACCTTC. It is translated as CASSLSSVVYGYTF.

This chain uses TRBV29-1 with TRBJ1-1, with 8 bases matching TRBD1. Germline V lookup: CDR1 SQVTM, CDR2 ANQGSEA. Germline trimming cut 5 bases from V and 1 base from J; bases unmatched to any gene: 9. CDR3 length: 15 residues. The CDR3 region is CSVRPRGQENTEAFF. CDR3 in DNA: TGCAGCGTTCGCCCCAGGGGACAGGAGAACACTGAAGCTTTCTTT.

The chain carries TRBV27 and TRBJ1-5; D may be TRBD1 (5 bases). The germline V gene encodes CDR1 MNHEY and CDR2 SMNVEV (reference sequence). Trimming took 6 bases from V and 7 from J, leaving 10 bases between them. The CDR3 runs to 12 residues. CDR3 amino acids: CASRGVGQPQHF. As DNA, the CDR3 is TGTGCCAGCAGAGGGGTGGGGCAGCCCCAGCATTTT.

The V call is TRBV4-3, the J call TRBJ1-2, with a possible D match to TRBD1 (6 bases). Germline CDR1 and CDR2: LGHNA and YSLEER. V was shortened by 6 bases and J by 5 bases, with 25 bases between the two germline ends. The CDR3 runs 17 residues. CDR3: CASRGGGAGSNYYGYTF. DNA for the CDR3: TGCGCCAGCAGAGGGGGGGGAGCAGGGTCGAATTATTATGGCTACACCTTC.

J is TRBJ2-7 and V is TRBV7-9, with D tentatively TRBD1 (6 bases). CDR1 is SEHNR and CDR2 is FQNEAQ in the germline V gene (reference sequence). The V end lost 5 bases, the J end lost 8 bases, and 10 bases lay between the germline ends. The CDR3 covers 11 residues. The CDR3 loop reads CASSKDSQQYF. DNA for the CDR3: TGTGCCAGCAGCAAGGACAGCCAGCAGTACTTC.

With regard to this clone: This sample also contains other DNA sequences that code for the same CDR3. V and J are TRBV4-3 and TRBJ2-1; maybe TRBD2 (5 bases). V was clipped by 4 bases and J by 0 bases, with 10 bases between them. The CDR3 is 15 residues long. CDR1 and CDR2 from the germline V gene are LGHNA and YSLEER. In DNA, the CDR3 is TGCGCCAGCAGCCCTCGGGGAAGCTCCTACAATGAGCAGTTCTTC. Its protein product is CASSPRGSSYNEQFF.

This clone was seen just once. The genes are TRBV7-2 and TRBJ2-7; a weak D match, TRBD1 (6 bases). The V end was cut by 1 base, the J end by 2 bases, with 9 bases between. The length of the CDR3 is 14 residues. Germline-derived CDR1 and CDR2 are SGHTA and FQGNSA. The CDR3 loop reads CASSLGRGPYEQYF. The DNA for the CDR3 is TGTGCCAGCAGCTTAGGCAGGGGCCCCTACGAGCAGTACTTC.

The sample holds one count of this clone. This rearrangement joins TRBV5-6 to TRBJ1-5; D is undetermined. The CDR3 has 15 amino acids. Trimming shortened V by 0 bases and J by 5 bases, and 12 bases separated the two germline ends. Germline CDR1 and CDR2: SGHDT and YYEEEE. The CDR3 DNA reads as TGTGCCAGCAGCTTGGCCCCTACAGAAGATCAGCCCCAGCATTTT. Translated, it gives CASSLAPTEDQPQHF.

The J gene is TRBJ2-4, the V gene TRBV2; TRBD2 agrees at 7 bases. Germline-derived CDR1 and CDR2 are SNHLY and FYNNEI. The CDR3 has 15 residues. The junction had 7 bases not matched to a gene; V was cut back by 3 bases and J by 5 bases. CDR3 sequence reads: CASSDFGGNQNIQYF. The CDR3 region has the DNA TGTGCCAGCAGTGATTTCGGGGGGAACCAAAACATTCAGTACTTC.

The J gene is TRBJ2-2, the V gene TRBV3-1 (or the pseudogene TRBV3-2); no firm D call. The V gene's germline CDR1 is LGHDT and CDR2 YNNKEL (reference sequence). The ends were cut back, 4 bases at V and 3 bases at J, with 12 bases in the middle. The CDR3 is made up of 15 amino acids. The CDR3 sequence: CASSLLIRDTGELFF. CDR3 bases: TGTGCCAGCAGCCTTTTGATCCGGGACACCGGGGAGCTGTTTTTT.

J is TRBJ2-7 and V is TRBV11-2; 10 bases are a match to TRBD1. The ends lost 4 bases at V and 3 bases at J; junction bases unmatched: 12. Germline V lookup: CDR1 SGHAT, CDR2 FQNNGV. The length of the CDR3 is 17 residues. CDR3 region: CASSSLKYRTGGYEQYF. In DNA form, the CDR3 reads TGTGCCAGCAGCTCACTAAAATACCGGACAGGGGGCTACGAGCAGTACTTC.

In its sample, this clone ranks as medium-sized. The J gene is TRBJ2-3, the V gene TRBV29-1; 8 bases are a match to TRBD2. The germline V gene has CDR1 SQVTM and CDR2 ANQGSEA. After removal of 0 bases from V and 4 bases from J, the junction contained 9 bases not matched to a gene. This CDR3 comprises 16 residues. In DNA, the CDR3 is TGCAGCGTTGAAGATTGGGCTAGCGGGTTAGCAGATACGCAGTATTTT. Its translation is CSVEDWASGLADTQYF.

J is TRBJ2-3 and V is TRBV5-1; 8 nucleotides line up with TRBD1. J lost 1 base, V lost 4 bases, and 5 bases had no gene match. CDR1 SGHRS and CDR2 YFSETQ come from the germline V gene. CDR3 length: 15 residues. The CDR3 region is CASSPGGGGTDTQYF. The CDR3, as DNA: TGCGCCAGCAGCCCAGGGGGCGGGGGCACAGATACGCAGTATTTT.

This rearrangement joins TRBV7-6 to TRBJ1-5; D is possibly TRBD1 (5 bases). The germline V and J ends were trimmed by 1 base and 7 bases, with 20 bases remaining between them. Germline V gene sequence: CDR1 SGHVS, CDR2 FNYEAQ. This CDR3 is 17 amino acids long. The CDR3 loop is CASSLDPGGGADQPQHF. The DNA for the CDR3 is TGTGCCAGCAGCTTAGACCCGGGCGGGGGAGCGGACCAGCCCCAGCATTTT.